This TCR beta chain was sequenced during a study of shared clonotypes between healthy human individuals. The wider study: CD4 naive and CD4 memory each took three plates per donor, while CD8 naive took two and CD8 memory one. Overall study results and limits: Sequencing depth was expected to influence donor clonotype sharing.

This clone was found once. The antigen is unknown. This CDR3 comprises 13 residues. V was pared by 10 bases and J by 4 bases, with 6 bases of the junction left unmatched. From germline, CDR1 is ENHRY and CDR2 SYGVKD. Free of recent acute infections or vaccinations, the donors were healthy HIV-negative adults. Sequencing used immunoSEQ multiplex PCR; TCRdb keeps in-frame clones, though not all of them. The data contain millions of clones, around nine tenths of them seen just once; the ten biggest clones take up over 0.12%. Specimen: naive CD4+ T cells sorted from blood. Subset indicated: CD45RA+ positively selected. This receptor was identified in a man between 18 and 35 years old in good health. The rearrangement joins TRBV10-3 to TRBJ2-3, with 9 bases lining up with TRBD1. The CDR3 is CASLTGGSDTQYF. DNA for the CDR3: TGTGCCAGCTTGACAGGGGGTTCAGATACGCAGTATTTT.